The entry below gives a single T cell receptor (beta chain) sequence along with its context. The source of the sample is a study of PD-L1 blockade in urothelial cancer. About the study: From 0 to 3 prior chemotherapy regimens had been given to the patients. Analyses were performed on blood at 3 weeks after treatment start (the second dose) and at 6 weeks. Median T cell yield from blood was 120,000 to 150,000.

Per germline, CDR1 SGHTA and CDR2 FQGNSA. This CDR3 is 14 amino acids long. The trim removed 3 bases at V and 1 base at J, leaving 3 bases unmatched. TCRdb keeps only in-frame clones here, not all; method: immunoSEQ multiplex PCR. The sample includes 90,000 to 120,000 clones, around 82% seen only once; the top ten take more than 2%. The gene calls are TRBV7-2 and TRBJ2-7, with 7 bases matching TRBD2. The TCR comes from a man aged 50 or older with urothelial cancer. Sample: PBMCs, taken around atezolizumab (anti-PD-L1) treatment. As DNA, the CDR3 is TGTGCCAGCAGCTTCTACGGGAGGTCCTACGAGCAGTACTTC. This translates into CASSFYGRSYEQYF.